These 9 T cell receptor beta chains were sequenced from one sample in a study of cytomegalovirus exposure and HLA in healthy donors. With 60 Vbeta and 13 Jbeta primers, the PCR was carried out. Here immunoSEQ multiplex PCR was the method, and the copy in TCRdb shows in-frame clones only, minus some. The sample yields roughly 140,000 clones, less than 85% seen once. The material sequenced was PBMCs. Receptor source: a man over 45 in good health and CMV-seropositive.

This clone was counted a few times. This chain links TRBV18 with TRBJ2-7; weak D call: TRBD1 (6 bases). Trimming shortened V by 3 bases and J by 5 bases, and 17 bases separated the two germline ends. The CDR3 has 15 residues. CDR1 is KGHSH and CDR2 is LQKENI in the germline V gene. The CDR3 region has the DNA TGTGCCAGCTCACCTAACAGGGACAATGTCCACGAGCAGTACTTC. This gives the protein CASSPNRDNVHEQYF.

Only one count was recorded for this clone. This chain joins TRBV11-2 and TRBJ1-1; the D is unclear. This CDR3 is 12 amino acids long. With 7 bases removed from V and 1 base from J, the gap between germline ends came to 7 bases. CDR1 and CDR2 (germline): SGHAT, FQNNGV. The chain's CDR3 is CASNSGNTEAFF. In nucleotides, the CDR3 is TGTGCCAGCAACTCAGGGAACACTGAAGCTTTCTTT.

The chain combines TRBV10-3 with TRBJ2-1, with 11 nucleotides matching TRBD2. The CDR3 covers 16 residues. Germline CDR1 and CDR2: ENHRY and SYGVKD. V was pared by 6 bases and J by 5 bases, with 9 bases of the junction left unmatched. The CDR3 protein is CAIRDMTSGKHNEQFF. For the CDR3, the DNA is TGTGCCATCAGAGATATGACTAGCGGGAAGCACAATGAGCAGTTCTTC.

The chain couples TRBV5-1 to TRBJ2-5; 8 bases line up with TRBD1. Germline lookup yields CDR1 SGHRS and CDR2 YFSETQ. This CDR3 contains 16 residues. After removal of 0 bases from V and 4 bases from J, the junction contained 8 bases not matched to a gene. CDR3 nucleotides: TGCGCCAGCAGCTTGGTCAGGGGGCCGGCAGGAGAGACCCAGTACTTC. Its protein is CASSLVRGPAGETQYF.

This sequence joins TRBV10-3 and TRBJ1-2; no firm D call. This CDR3 has 12 residues. Germline V gene lookup returns CDR1 ENHRY and CDR2 SYGVKD. Trimming removed 3 bases at V and 4 bases at J, with 6 bases between. This chain's CDR3 is CAISDNFYGYTF. Here the CDR3 DNA reads TGTGCCATCAGTGACAACTTCTATGGCTACACCTTC.

This clone was detected only a few times. The rearrangement links TRBV30 to TRBJ2-3; 9 bases align to TRBD2. CDR1 and CDR2 (germline): GTSNPN, SVGIG (reference sequence). V lost 4 bases to trimming and J lost 4 bases; unmatched junction nucleotides: 6. The CDR3 extends over 14 amino acids. The CDR3 sequence is CAWMWREGADTQYF. CDR3 sequence (DNA): TGTGCCTGGATGTGGCGGGAGGGCGCAGATACGCAGTATTTT.

The table lists this clone with a count of one. The chain is built from TRBV28 and TRBJ2-7; 7 bases map to TRBD2. V gave up 6 bases and J gave up 4 bases; unmatched junction bases: 12. In germline, CDR1 is MDHEN, CDR2 SYDVKM. The CDR3 covers 15 residues. CDR3 loop: CASSPGRRLSYEQYF. In nucleotides, the CDR3 is TGTGCCAGCAGCCCCGGGAGGAGGCTTTCGTACGAGCAGTACTTC.

This sequence joins TRBV28 and TRBJ2-2; 9 nucleotides line up with TRBD2. Germline values: CDR1 MDHEN, CDR2 SYDVKM. The junction had 6 bases not matched to a gene; V was cut back by 6 bases and J by 1 base. The CDR3 covers 16 residues. The CDR3 nucleotides are TGTGCCAGCAGCCCTCTTAGCGGGAGGAACACCGGGGAGCTGTTTTTT. It encodes CASSPLSGRNTGELFF. Based on the CDR3 plus reference TRBV28 and TRBJ2-2, the full variable domain is DVKVTQSSRYLVKRTGEKVFLECVQDMDHENMFWYRQDPGLGLRLIYFSYDVKMKEKGDIPEGYSVSREKKERFSLILESASTNQTSMYLCASSPLSGRNTGELFFGEGSRLTVL.

The chain uses TRBV11-3 and TRBJ2-7; maybe TRBD2 (6 bases). CDR3 length: 16 residues. The V gene lost 4 bases and the J gene lost 4 bases, with 20 bases spanning the gap. The germline CDR1 and CDR2 sequences are SGHNT and YENEEA. The CDR3 loop reads CASSSGREPDDYEQYF. The CDR3 nucleotides read TGTGCCAGCAGCTCGGGGCGGGAACCCGACGATTACGAGCAGTACTTC.